This TCR beta chain was retrieved from a study of T-cell reconstitution after alpha-beta-depleted transplantation in children. Study conclusions and caveats: Most T-cell counts and diversity one year after the transplant came from T cells that were newly produced. Reportedly, roughly two months post-transplant, alpha-beta T cells arose from several hundred expanded graft clones. Surviving recipient T cells and thymic progenitors accounted for the high day-60 TCRbeta diversity observed in some patients.

From germline, CDR1 is SGDLS and CDR2 YYNGEE. V lost 3 bases and J lost 1, with 10 bases in between. The CDR3 totals 14 residues. A library of TCRbeta sequences, prepared with unique molecular identifiers, was generated. MiXCR was run by TCRdb on the PCR reads, yielding one entry per CDR3 protein. The sample has about 440,000 distinct CDR3 sequences, about 45% seen once. This clonotype was picked up a small number of times. Its cognate antigen is unknown. The V call is TRBV9, the J call TRBJ2-5; D unresolved. This TCR came from a girl aged 2 to 10 with aplastic anemia, due to receive a stem cell transplant. Source: PBMCs, taken before TCRalphabeta/CD19-depleted stem cell transplant. The CDR3 sequence is CASSAGLVQETQYF. CDR3 nucleotide sequence: TGTGCCAGCAGCGCCGGGCTAGTCCAAGAGACCCAGTACTTC. Looking up the rest from reference TRBV9 and TRBJ2-5 gives the full variable domain: DSGVTQTPKHLITATGQRVTLRCSPRSGDLSVYWYQQSLDQGLQFLIQYYNGEERAKGNILERFSAQQFPDLHSELNLSSLELGDSALYFCASSAGLVQETQYFGPGTRLLVL.